This T cell receptor (beta chain) stems from a study of T cell responses to AZD1222 COVID-19 vaccine. CDR3 length equals 15 residues. Trimming pared 3 bases from V and 0 bases from J, leaving 9 bases between. CDR1 is SGHNT and CDR2 is YYREEE in the germline V gene (reference sequence). Points on this clone: The antigen is undetermined.

Regarding the study as a whole: Variant regions that are unmutated are reportedly the target of nearly half of spike-specific TCRs. Only a handful of AZD1222 recipients, several in all, had baseline seropositivity. Repertoire collection took place solely once the T cell response had peaked.

Profiling relied on immunoSEQ multiplex PCR, and the TCRdb table lists in-frame clones only, not all of them. Of about 47,000 clones in the sample, around 85% were seen once. This receptor was identified in an adult in good health. The chain couples TRBV5-4 to TRBJ2-2; D call uncertain. This material consisted of peripheral blood, taken on day 0 of MenACWY control vaccination. CDR3 amino acids: CASSWEGPNTGELFF. CDR3 coding DNA: TGTGCCAGCAGCTGGGAAGGGCCGAACACCGGGGAGCTGTTTTTT. Drawing the rest from reference TRBV5-4 and TRBJ2-2, the complete variable domain is ETGVTQSPTHLIKTRGQQVTLRCSSQSGHNTVSWYQQALGQGPQFIFQYYREEENGRGNFPPRFSGLQFPNYSSELNVNALELDDSALYLCASSWEGPNTGELFFGEGSRLTVL.